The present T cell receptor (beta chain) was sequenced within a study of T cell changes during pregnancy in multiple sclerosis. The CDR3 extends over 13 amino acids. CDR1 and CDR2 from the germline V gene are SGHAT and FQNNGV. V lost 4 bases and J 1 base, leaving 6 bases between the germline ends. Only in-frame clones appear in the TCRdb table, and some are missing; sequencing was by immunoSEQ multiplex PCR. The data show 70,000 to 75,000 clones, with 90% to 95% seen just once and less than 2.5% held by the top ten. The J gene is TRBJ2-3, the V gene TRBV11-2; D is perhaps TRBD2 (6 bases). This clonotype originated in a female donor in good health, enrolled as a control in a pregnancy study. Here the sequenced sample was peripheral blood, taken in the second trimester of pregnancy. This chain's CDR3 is CASSWGGTDTQYF. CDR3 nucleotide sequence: TGTGCCAGCAGCTGGGGGGGCACAGATACGCAGTATTTT.